What follows are 25 T cell receptor beta chains derived from one specimen sequenced in a study of T cell responses to AZD1222 COVID-19 vaccine. The data were produced by immunoSEQ multiplex PCR, yet TCRdb's version contains in-frame clones alone and is incomplete. The sample lists under 120,000 clones; around 90% were seen once. Sequenced here: peripheral blood, sampled on day 0 of AZD1222 vaccination. The receptor set was obtained from an adult in good health.

This sequence joins TRBV30 and TRBJ1-6, with TRBD1 matching over 9 bases. Per germline, CDR1 GTSNPN and CDR2 SVGIG (reference sequence). Trimming cost V 0 bases and J 7 bases; bases outside gene matches: 13. The CDR3 is 18 amino acids. The DNA of the CDR3 is TGTGCCTGGAGTGTACAACTCTTCACCGGGACAGGGAATTCACCCCTCCACTTT. Translation gives CAWSVQLFTGTGNSPLHF.

The rearrangement links TRBV4-3 to TRBJ1-1, with 9 nucleotides matching TRBD1. Germline V gives CDR1 LGHNA, CDR2 YSLEER. J gave up 0 bases and V 2 bases, and 1 base lay outside the gene matches. The CDR3 runs 15 residues. This chain's CDR3 is CASSQNRGLNTEAFF. The CDR3 region has the DNA TGCGCCAGCAGCCAAAACAGGGGGCTGAACACTGAAGCTTTCTTT.

The chain has TRBV27 and TRBJ1-5; D might be TRBD1 (5 bases). The germline CDR1 and CDR2 sequences are MNHEY and SMNVEV (reference sequence). V was trimmed by 6 bases and J by 1 base, leaving 16 bases between them. CDR3 length: 16 residues. The CDR3 DNA is TGTGCCAGCAGGGACCTGGGGGGTACGAGCAATCAGCCCCAGCATTTT. The encoded protein is CASRDLGGTSNQPQHF.

This clone was seen just once. V is TRBV30 and J is TRBJ1-2; TRBD1 matches at 7 bases. The CDR3 spans 13 residues. J was trimmed by 4 bases and V by 3 bases; bases with no gene match: 5. Germline V gene lookup returns CDR1 GTSNPN and CDR2 SVGIG (reference sequence). CDR3 DNA: TGTGCCTGGAGCAGACAGGGATCCTATGGCTACACCTTC. Translation gives CAWSRQGSYGYTF.

The chain joins TRBV2 to TRBJ2-7; no clear D gene. CDR3 length equals 15 residues. Trimming removed 3 bases at V and 5 bases at J, with 17 bases between. The germline CDR1 and CDR2 sequences are SNHLY and FYNNEI. In nucleotides, the CDR3 is TGTGCCAGCAGTGAGGCCATTGGTCTCCTTCACGAGCAGTACTTC. Translation: CASSEAIGLLHEQYF.

The rearrangement joins TRBV6-2 or TRBV6-3 to TRBJ1-6, with D possibly being TRBD1 (5 bases). The CDR3 spans 14 residues. V was trimmed by 1 base and J by 7 bases, leaving 8 bases between them. Germline-derived CDR1 and CDR2 are MNHEY and SVGEGT. The CDR3 nucleotides read TGTGCCAGCAGTTACTACGGGGGGAATTCACCCCTCCACTTT. This translates into CASSYYGGNSPLHF.

V and J are TRBV5-1 and TRBJ2-7, with 9 bases lining up with TRBD1. The germline V gene has CDR1 SGHRS and CDR2 YFSETQ. With V trimmed by 1 base and J by 1 base, 3 bases remained unmatched. The CDR3 has 15 amino acids. The CDR3 region has the DNA TGCGCCAGCAGCTTGATTGGACAGGGGTCCTACGAGCAGTACTTC. Encoded protein: CASSLIGQGSYEQYF.

The chain is built from TRBV6-5 and TRBJ2-3; possible D gene TRBD2, 6 bases. CDR1 MNHEY and CDR2 SVGAGI come from the germline V gene. V lost 7 bases and J 3 bases, leaving 17 bases between the germline ends. This CDR3 has 15 amino acids. As DNA, the CDR3 is TGTGCCAGCACAGCGGCGGGACTTAGGACAGATACGCAGTATTTT. This sequence encodes CASTAAGLRTDTQYF.

The chain recombines TRBV5-1 with TRBJ2-7, with 9 bases aligning to TRBD2. V was pared by 2 bases and J by 0 bases, with 6 bases of the junction left unmatched. This CDR3 region has 16 residues. Per germline, CDR1 SGHRS and CDR2 YFSETQ. The CDR3 is CASSLTSGYASYEQYF. CDR3 DNA sequence: TGCGCCAGCAGCTTAACTAGCGGGTATGCCTCCTACGAGCAGTACTTC.

The gene calls are TRBV21-1 and TRBJ2-2; the table gives TRBD1 as D, unverified against the DNA. TRBV21-1 counts as a pseudogene. The CDR3 spans 15 residues. DNA of the CDR3: TGTGCCAGTACCCCCGGGACAGGAGACACCGGGGAGCTGTTTTTT. It specifies CASTPGTGDTGELFF.

The chain carries TRBV7-2 and TRBJ1-2; D is possibly TRBD1 (6 bases). The CDR3 length is 17 residues. Germline assignment: CDR1 SGHTA and CDR2 FQGNSA. V shed 5 bases and J shed 3 bases, with 22 bases lying between them. DNA for the CDR3: TGTGCCAGCAGCACCGCCTCTATTCGGGGGGGCGACTATGGCTACACCTTC. This sequence encodes CASSTASIRGGDYGYTF.

V is TRBV19 and J is TRBJ2-7, with D unclear. The CDR3 extends over 12 amino acids. Germline V lookup: CDR1 LNHDA, CDR2 SQIVND (reference sequence). Trimming took 4 bases from V and 3 from J, leaving 7 bases between them. The CDR3 DNA sequence: TGTGCCAGTAGTAGGGCCAACTACGAGCAGTACTTC. Residues: CASSRANYEQYF.

The chain employs TRBV18 and TRBJ1-3; the D is unclear. Trimming stripped 5 bases from V and 0 bases from J, with 8 bases between. This CDR3 is built from 14 residues. Looked up from germline, CDR1 is KGHSH and CDR2 is LQKENI. DNA of the CDR3: TGTGCCAGCTCAATGGGCGGCTCTGGAAACACCATATATTTT. Protein: CASSMGGSGNTIYF.

The V gene is TRBV6-6, the J gene TRBJ1-1; 9 bases agree with TRBD1. The CDR3 is 15 residues long. J was trimmed by 3 bases and V by 5 bases; bases with no gene match: 7. Germline V gene lookup returns CDR1 MNHNY and CDR2 SVGAGI (reference sequence). The CDR3 region is CASSLQGARYTEAFF. CDR3 coding DNA: TGTGCCAGCAGTCTACAGGGGGCAAGGTACACTGAAGCTTTCTTT.

The chain joins TRBV29-1 to TRBJ2-6; 9 bases align to TRBD1. Trimming took 4 bases from V and 1 from J; bases not matched to a gene: 8. CDR3 length equals 17 residues. Germline V gene lookup returns CDR1 SQVTM and CDR2 ANQGSEA. The DNA for the CDR3 is TGCAGCGTTGGTGGAGACAGGGGGAATTCTGGGGCCAACGTCCTGACTTTC. Amino acid sequence: CSVGGDRGNSGANVLTF. Drawing the rest from reference TRBV29-1 and TRBJ2-6, the complete variable domain is SAVISQKPSRDICQRGTSLTIQCQVDSQVTMMFWYRQQPGQSLTLIATANQGSEATYESGFVIDKFPISRPNLTFSTLTVSNMSPEDSSIYLCSVGGDRGNSGANVLTFGAGSRLTVL.

J is TRBJ1-1 and V is TRBV19; tentative D call: TRBD1 (5 bases). Germline assignment: CDR1 LNHDA and CDR2 SQIVND (reference sequence). This CDR3 is 15 amino acids long. The V end was cut by 0 bases, the J end by 6 bases, with 14 bases between. The CDR3, as DNA: TGTGCCAGTAGTATAGAAGACAGCGGACCCGCTGAAGCTTTCTTT. Translation: CASSIEDSGPAEAFF.

J is TRBJ1-3 and V is TRBV6-5, with 8 nucleotides matching TRBD1. Germline trimming cut 6 bases from V and 2 bases from J; bases unmatched to any gene: 3. Per the germline V gene, CDR1 is MNHEY and CDR2 is SVGAGI. CDR3 size: 14 residues. CDR3 sequence reads: CASRTTGAGNTIYF. The CDR3 DNA reads as TGTGCCAGCAGGACGACAGGGGCTGGAAACACCATATATTTT.

The chain employs TRBV30 and TRBJ1-5; the match to TRBD1 covers 8 bases. The CDR3 contains 17 residues. J lost 2 bases, V lost 6 bases, and 15 bases had no gene match. Germline values: CDR1 GTSNPN, CDR2 SVGIG (reference sequence). The CDR3 DNA reads TGTGCCTGCCGACCGGGACAGGCCCAAGGTGGCAATCAGCCCCAGCATTTT. Translated: CACRPGQAQGGNQPQHF.

The chain carries TRBV2 and TRBJ2-1, with 8 positions matching TRBD1. Looked up from germline, CDR1 is SNHLY and CDR2 is FYNNEI. The J segment lost 0 bases and the V segment lost 6 bases, leaving 7 bases of the junction unmatched. CDR3 size: 16 residues. This CDR3 is CASRAGGLSSYNEQFF. The CDR3 DNA is TGTGCCAGCAGAGCAGGGGGCCTGAGCTCCTACAATGAGCAGTTCTTC.

This rearrangement joins TRBV5-4 to TRBJ2-5; 7 nucleotides agree with TRBD1. The CDR3 is 14 amino acids. Germline V gives CDR1 SGHNT, CDR2 YYREEE (reference sequence). The V and J ends lost 6 bases and 3 bases, in that order; junction bases with no gene match: 8. The CDR3 nucleotides read TGTGCCAGCACCTCGACAGGGACGAAAGAGACCCAGTACTTC. It translates to CASTSTGTKETQYF.

This chain joins TRBV3-1 (or the pseudogene TRBV3-2) and TRBJ2-1; D perhaps matches TRBD2 (5 bases). Germline V lookup: CDR1 LGHDT, CDR2 YNNKEL (reference sequence). Trimming took 0 bases from V and 5 from J, leaving 8 bases between them. The CDR3 covers 14 residues. The CDR3 nucleotides are TGTGCCAGCAGCCAAGATTGGAGGAACAATGAGCAGTTCTTC. The encoded protein is CASSQDWRNNEQFF.

The chain joins TRBV6-2 or TRBV6-3 to TRBJ2-1; 10 bases agree with TRBD2. The junction had 5 bases not matched to a gene; V was cut back by 4 bases and J by 8 bases. Germline CDR1 is MNHEY and CDR2 is SVGEGT. The CDR3 consists of 14 residues. CDR3 DNA sequence: TGTGCCAGCAGTTCCAGCGGGGGGGCCTATGAGCAGTTCTTC. Protein product: CASSSSGGAYEQFF.

The chain has TRBV6-2 or TRBV6-3 and TRBJ2-7, with TRBD2 matching 7 bases. Per the germline V gene, CDR1 is MNHEY and CDR2 is SVGEGT. V was pared by 4 bases and J by 0 bases, with 3 bases of the junction left unmatched. CDR3 size: 14 residues. In DNA, the CDR3 is TGTGCCAGCAGTTCCCGGGACTACTCCTACGAGCAGTACTTC. Translated, it gives CASSSRDYSYEQYF.

This clone occurred once. The chain links TRBV10-2 to TRBJ1-1, with D hard to call. The V end lost 6 bases, the J end lost 3 bases, and 8 bases lay between the germline ends. The CDR3 runs to 12 residues. Germline V CDR1 and CDR2: WSHSY, SAAADI. The CDR3 loop reads CASRWWDTEAFF. CDR3 in DNA: TGCGCCAGCAGATGGTGGGACACTGAAGCTTTCTTT.

CDR3 sequence (DNA): TGTGCCAGCAGTCCGATACGAGGGGTTGAAAAACTGTTTTTT. It yields the protein CASSPIRGVEKLFF. V is TRBV6-5 and J is TRBJ1-4; the D gene is possibly TRBD1 (5 bases). CDR3 length equals 14 residues. V lost 5 bases, J lost 7 bases, and 14 bases lay in between. The germline V gene has CDR1 MNHEY and CDR2 SVGAGI.